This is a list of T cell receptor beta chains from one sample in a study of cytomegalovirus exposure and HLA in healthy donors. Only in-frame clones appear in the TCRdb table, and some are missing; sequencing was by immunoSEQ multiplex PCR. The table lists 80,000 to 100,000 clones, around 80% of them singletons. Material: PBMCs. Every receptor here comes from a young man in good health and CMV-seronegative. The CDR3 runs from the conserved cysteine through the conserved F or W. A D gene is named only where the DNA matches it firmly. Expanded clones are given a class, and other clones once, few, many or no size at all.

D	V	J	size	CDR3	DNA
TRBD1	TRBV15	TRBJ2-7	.	CATSRTGTGVEQYF	TGTGCCACCAGCAGAACCGGGACAGGGGTTGAGCAGTACTTC
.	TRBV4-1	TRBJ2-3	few	CATGEFFSTDTQYF	TGCGCCACCGGGGAATTCTTTAGCACAGATACGCAGTATTTT
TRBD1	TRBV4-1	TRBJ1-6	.	CASSGPGQGTPTSPLHF	TGCGCCAGCAGCGGTCCCGGACAGGGGACGCCCACGTCACCCCTCCACTTT
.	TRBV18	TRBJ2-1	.	CASSLRTTSMAAFF	TGTGCCAGCTCACTCAGGACAACTTCAATGGCGGCGTTCTTC
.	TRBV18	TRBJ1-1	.	CASSLDRMNTEAFF	TGTGCCAGCTCACTTGACAGAATGAACACTGAAGCTTTCTTT
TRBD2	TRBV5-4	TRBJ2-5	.	CASSLGVAGPQETQYF	TGTGCCAGCAGCTTGGGGGTAGCGGGGCCCCAAGAGACCCAGTACTTC
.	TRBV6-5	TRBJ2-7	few	CASSYSPNSYEQYF	TGTGCCAGCAGTTACTCTCCCAACTCCTACGAGCAGTACTTC
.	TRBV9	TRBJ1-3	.	CASSVVAGMAGNTIYF	TGTGCCAGCAGCGTAGTCGCAGGGATGGCTGGAAACACCATATATTTT
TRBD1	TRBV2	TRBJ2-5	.	CASFRGQGETQYF	TGTGCCAGCTTTCGCGGACAGGGGGAGACCCAGTACTTC
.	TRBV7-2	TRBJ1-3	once	CASRQAGNTIYF	TGTGCCAGCAGACAGGCTGGAAACACCATATATTTT
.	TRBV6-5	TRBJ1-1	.	CASSFGGNTEAFF	TGTGCCAGCAGTTTCGGGGGGAACACTGAAGCTTTCTTT
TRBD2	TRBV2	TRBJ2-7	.	CASSERTSVTSYEQYF	TGTGCCAGCAGTGAACGGACTAGCGTGACCTCCTACGAGCAGTACTTC
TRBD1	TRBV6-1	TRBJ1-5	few	CASSIGDSFNQPQHF	TGTGCCAGCAGTATAGGGGACAGTTTCAATCAGCCCCAGCATTTT
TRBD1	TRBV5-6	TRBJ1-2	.	CASSLARDRENYGYTF	TGTGCCAGCAGCTTAGCACGGGACAGGGAAAACTATGGCTACACCTTC
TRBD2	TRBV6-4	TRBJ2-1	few	CASSEGEGSDEQFF	TGTGCCAGCAGTGAGGGGGAGGGCAGCGATGAGCAGTTCTTC
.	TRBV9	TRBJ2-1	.	CASSAGSYNEQFF	TGTGCCAGCAGCGCAGGCTCCTACAATGAGCAGTTCTTC
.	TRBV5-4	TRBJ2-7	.	CASSPDSSYEQYF	TGTGCCAGCAGCCCAGACAGCTCCTACGAGCAGTACTTC
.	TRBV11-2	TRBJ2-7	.	CASSYRQSSYEQYF	TGTGCCAGCAGCTACCGACAGAGCTCCTACGAGCAGTACTTC
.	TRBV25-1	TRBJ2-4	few	CASSVGDIQYF	TGTGCCAGCAGTGTAGGGGACATTCAGTACTTC
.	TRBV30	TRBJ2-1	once	CAWSGMAGNEQFF	TGTGCCTGGAGTGGGATGGCAGGGAATGAGCAGTTCTTC
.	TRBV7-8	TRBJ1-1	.	CASSLGAGRTEAFF	TGTGCCAGCAGCTTAGGGGCGGGAAGGACTGAAGCTTTCTTT
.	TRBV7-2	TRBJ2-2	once	CASSADSQRTGELFF	TGTGCCAGCAGCGCCGATTCCCAGCGCACCGGGGAGCTGTTTTTT
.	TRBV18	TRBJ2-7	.	CASSPPAIGHLTYEQYF	TGTGCCAGCTCACCACCGGCGATAGGACATTTGACCTACGAGCAGTACTTC
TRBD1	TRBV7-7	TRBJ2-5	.	CASSLGWGDRGPETQYF	TGTGCCAGCAGCTTAGGATGGGGAGACAGGGGGCCTGAGACCCAGTACTTC
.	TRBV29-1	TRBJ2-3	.	CSVKNRTHTDTQYF	TGCAGCGTGAAAAACAGAACGCACACAGATACGCAGTATTTT
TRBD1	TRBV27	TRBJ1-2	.	CATANRGPYGYTF	TGTGCCACCGCAAACAGGGGGCCGTACGGCTACACCTTC
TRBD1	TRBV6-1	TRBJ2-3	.	CASKTGLSTDTQYF	TGTGCCAGCAAGACAGGGCTTAGCACAGATACGCAGTATTTT
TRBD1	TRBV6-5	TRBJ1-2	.	CASSSTTGVNYGYTF	TGTGCCAGCAGTTCCACCACAGGGGTTAACTATGGCTACACCTTC
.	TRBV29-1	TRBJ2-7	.	CSVGHFYEQYF	TGCAGCGTGGGACATTTCTACGAGCAGTACTTC
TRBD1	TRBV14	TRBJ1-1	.	CASSQDFIPGQLTEAFF	TGTGCCAGCAGCCAAGATTTTATTCCGGGACAGTTGACTGAAGCTTTCTTT
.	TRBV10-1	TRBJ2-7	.	CASALDRSYEQYF	TGCGCCAGCGCCCTAGACAGATCCTACGAGCAGTACTTC
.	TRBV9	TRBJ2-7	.	CASSVGGTSSYEQYF	TGTGCCAGCAGCGTAGGCGGGACCAGCTCCTACGAGCAGTACTTC
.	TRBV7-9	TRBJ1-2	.	CASSLDSRGYTF	TGTGCCAGCAGCTTAGACTCTCGAGGCTACACCTTC
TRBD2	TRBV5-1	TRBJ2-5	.	CASSLGTSGREETQYF	TGCGCCAGCAGCCTCGGGACTAGCGGGAGAGAGGAGACCCAGTACTTC
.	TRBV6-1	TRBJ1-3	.	CASSDVVTIYF	TGTGCCAGCAGTGATGTCGTCACCATATATTTT
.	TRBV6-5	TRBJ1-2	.	CASSNGGREGYTF	TGTGCCAGCAGCAACGGGGGGAGGGAAGGCTACACCTTC
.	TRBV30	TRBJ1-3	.	CAWNVATGNTIYF	TGTGCCTGGAACGTAGCAACTGGAAACACCATATATTTT
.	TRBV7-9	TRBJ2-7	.	CASSLARGEAGGYEQYF	TGTGCCAGCAGCTTAGCGCGAGGGGAGGCAGGGGGCTACGAGCAGTACTTC
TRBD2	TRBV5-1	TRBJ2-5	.	CASSLAGGDREETQYF	TGCGCCAGCAGCTTGGCGGGGGGGGACCGGGAAGAGACCCAGTACTTC
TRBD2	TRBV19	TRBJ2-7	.	CASSVSGVLTYEQYF	TGTGCCAGTAGTGTTAGCGGGGTGTTAACCTACGAGCAGTACTTC
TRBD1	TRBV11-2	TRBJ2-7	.	CASSGWTGVDEQYF	TGTGCCAGCAGCGGATGGACAGGGGTAGACGAGCAGTACTTC
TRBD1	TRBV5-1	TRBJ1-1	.	CASRGQGALTEAFF	TGCGCCAGCAGGGGACAGGGGGCGCTCACTGAAGCTTTCTTT
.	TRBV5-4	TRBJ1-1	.	CASSLGGYSEAFF	TGTGCCAGCAGCTTGGGAGGGTATAGTGAAGCTTTCTTT
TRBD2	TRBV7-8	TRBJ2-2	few	CASSLIWASGGVETGELFF	TGTGCCAGCAGCTTAATATGGGCTAGCGGGGGGGTAGAGACCGGGGAGCTGTTTTTT
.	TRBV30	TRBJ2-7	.	CAWSRAGEQYF	TGTGCCTGGAGTCGAGCGGGCGAGCAGTACTTC
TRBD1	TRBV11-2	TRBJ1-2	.	CASSTMTGGGYTF	TGTGCCAGCAGCACGATGACAGGGGGTGGCTACACCTTC
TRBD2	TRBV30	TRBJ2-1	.	CAWRQGLAYNEQFF	TGTGCCTGGAGACAGGGACTAGCGTACAATGAGCAGTTCTTC
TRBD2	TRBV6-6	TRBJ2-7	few	CASTETSFYEQYF	TGTGCCAGCACCGAGACTAGCTTCTACGAGCAGTACTTC
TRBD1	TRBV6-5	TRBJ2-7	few	CASTPPGQGPEQYF	TGTGCCAGCACACCTCCGGGACAGGGGCCCGAGCAGTACTTC
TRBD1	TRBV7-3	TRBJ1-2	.	CASSLTGTGGVPGYGYTF	TGTGCCAGCAGCCTTACCGGGACAGGGGGCGTCCCTGGCTATGGCTACACCTTC
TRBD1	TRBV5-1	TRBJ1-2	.	CASSQTPTGGDYGYTF	TGCGCCAGCAGCCAAACCCCGACAGGGGGCGACTATGGCTACACCTTC
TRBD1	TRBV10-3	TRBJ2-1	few	CAIIGQGDDEQFF	TGTGCCATCATCGGACAGGGGGATGATGAGCAGTTCTTC
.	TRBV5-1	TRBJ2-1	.	CASFPSPSSYNEQFF	TGCGCCAGCTTCCCTAGCCCGAGCTCCTACAATGAGCAGTTCTTC